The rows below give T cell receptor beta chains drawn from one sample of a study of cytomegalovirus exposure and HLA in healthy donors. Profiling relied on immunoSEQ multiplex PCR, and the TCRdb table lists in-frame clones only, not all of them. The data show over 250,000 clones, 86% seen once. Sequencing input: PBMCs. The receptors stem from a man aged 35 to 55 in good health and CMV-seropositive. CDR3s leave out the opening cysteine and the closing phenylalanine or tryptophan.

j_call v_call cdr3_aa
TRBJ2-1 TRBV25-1 ASSDGGRVRNEQF
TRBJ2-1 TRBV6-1 ASLRRGYRNEQF
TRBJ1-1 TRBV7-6 ASSGHFTEAF
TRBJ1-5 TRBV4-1 ASSQLQEKGNQPQH
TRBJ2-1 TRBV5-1 ASSFWAASNEQF
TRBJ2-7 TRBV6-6 ASTPGQGPYEQY
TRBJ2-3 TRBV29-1 SVAGLAGRTDTQY
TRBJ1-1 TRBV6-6 ASSFLGQVNTEAF
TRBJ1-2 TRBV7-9 SSSQTEGYYGYT
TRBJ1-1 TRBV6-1 ASRALTENTEAF
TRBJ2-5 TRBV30 AWSVLAGVGETQY
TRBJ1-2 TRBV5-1 ASSEGLPGQGNYGYT
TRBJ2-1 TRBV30 AWSVIQASSVANEQF
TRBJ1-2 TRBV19 ASSPPGRGSGYGYT
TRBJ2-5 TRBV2 ARGQGQVETQY
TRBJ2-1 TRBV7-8 ASSRGTSTVADEQF
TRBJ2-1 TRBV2 ASSDGSTNEQF
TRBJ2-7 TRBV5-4 ASSLLRGNEQY
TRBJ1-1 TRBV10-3 AISQAANTEAF
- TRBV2 ASSVGTGTEQY
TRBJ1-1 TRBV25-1 ASSDPLGGITEAF
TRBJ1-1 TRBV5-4 ASSTGTGGLAEAF
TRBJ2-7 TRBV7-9 ASSSRQGQASYEQY
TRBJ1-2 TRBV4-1 ASSQPRENYGYT
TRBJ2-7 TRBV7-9 SSSLSVGTPYEQY
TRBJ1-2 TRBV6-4 ASSPTGVADYGYT
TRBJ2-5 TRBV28 ASSPGTSGETQY
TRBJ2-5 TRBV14 ASSQDYGGETQY
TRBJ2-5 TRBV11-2 ASSFLAGVGGGTQY
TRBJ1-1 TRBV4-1 ASSQDPGLNTEAF
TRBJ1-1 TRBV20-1 SAQGDAF
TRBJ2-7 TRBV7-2 ASSLSGQPNYEQY
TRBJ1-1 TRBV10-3 AISTVDLKLNTEAF
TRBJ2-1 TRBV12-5 ASAGEGSPEQF